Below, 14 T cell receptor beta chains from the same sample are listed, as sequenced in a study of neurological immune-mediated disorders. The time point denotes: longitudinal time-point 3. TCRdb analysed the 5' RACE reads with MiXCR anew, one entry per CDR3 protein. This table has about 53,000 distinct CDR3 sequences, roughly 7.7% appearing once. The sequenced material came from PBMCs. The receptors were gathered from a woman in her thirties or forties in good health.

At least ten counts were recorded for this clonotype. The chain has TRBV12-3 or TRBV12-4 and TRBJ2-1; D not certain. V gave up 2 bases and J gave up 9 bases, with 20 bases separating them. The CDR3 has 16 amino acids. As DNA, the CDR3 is TGTGCCAGCAGTTTACTGTCTGTTTTCGCGATAAGTGAGCAGTTCTTC. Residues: CASSLLSVFAISEQFF.

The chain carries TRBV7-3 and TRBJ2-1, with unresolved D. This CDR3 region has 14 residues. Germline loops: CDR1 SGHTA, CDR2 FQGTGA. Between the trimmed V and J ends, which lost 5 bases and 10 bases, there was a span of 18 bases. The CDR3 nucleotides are TGTGCCAGCAGCCCGAGTAGTTCCGCCTGGGAGCAGTTCTTC. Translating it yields CASSPSSSAWEQFF.

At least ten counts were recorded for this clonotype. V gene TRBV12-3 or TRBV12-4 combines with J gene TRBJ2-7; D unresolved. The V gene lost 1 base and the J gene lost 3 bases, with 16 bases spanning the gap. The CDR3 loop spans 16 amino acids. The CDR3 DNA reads TGTGCCAGCAGTTTAGGGCGTTCAACGAACATCTACGAGCAGTACTTC. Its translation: CASSLGRSTNIYEQYF.

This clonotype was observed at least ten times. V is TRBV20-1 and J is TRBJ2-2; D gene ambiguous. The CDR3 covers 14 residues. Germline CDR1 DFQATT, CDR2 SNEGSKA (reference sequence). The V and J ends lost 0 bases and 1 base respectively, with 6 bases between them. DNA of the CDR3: TGCAGTGCTAGAGATCAACAGAACACCGGGGAGCTGTTTTTT. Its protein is CSARDQQNTGELFF.

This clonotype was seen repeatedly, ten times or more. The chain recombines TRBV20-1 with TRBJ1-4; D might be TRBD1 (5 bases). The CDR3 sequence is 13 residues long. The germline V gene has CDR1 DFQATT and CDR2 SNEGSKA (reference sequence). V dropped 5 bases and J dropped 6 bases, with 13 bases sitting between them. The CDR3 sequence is CSAGLDKYEKLFF. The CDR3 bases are TGCAGTGCTGGCCTGGACAAGTATGAAAAACTGTTTTTT.

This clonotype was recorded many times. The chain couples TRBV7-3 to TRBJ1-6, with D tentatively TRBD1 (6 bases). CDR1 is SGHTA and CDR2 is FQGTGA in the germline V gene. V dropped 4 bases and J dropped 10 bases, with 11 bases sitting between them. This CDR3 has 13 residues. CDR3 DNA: TGTGCCAGCAGCTCGACAGGTTCATCACCCCTCCACTTT. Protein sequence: CASSSTGSSPLHF.

For the CDR3, the DNA is TGCGCCAGCAGCTTGGGGACTCTTAATAGCGGGATTTACAATGAGCAGTTCTTC. It codes for CASSLGTLNSGIYNEQFF. This chain uses TRBV5-1 with TRBJ2-1; TRBD2 matches 8 bases. The CDR3 runs to 18 residues. Germline V gene sequence: CDR1 SGHRS, CDR2 YFSETQ. Unmatched junction bases numbered 12, after V lost 0 bases and J lost 4 bases. The full variable domain, with the rest looked up from reference TRBV5-1 and TRBJ2-1, is KAGVTQTPRYLIKTRGQQVTLSCSPISGHRSVSWYQQTPGQGLQFLFEYFSETQRNKGNFPGRFSGRQFSNSRSEMNVSTLELGDSALYLCASSLGTLNSGIYNEQFFGPGTRLTVL.

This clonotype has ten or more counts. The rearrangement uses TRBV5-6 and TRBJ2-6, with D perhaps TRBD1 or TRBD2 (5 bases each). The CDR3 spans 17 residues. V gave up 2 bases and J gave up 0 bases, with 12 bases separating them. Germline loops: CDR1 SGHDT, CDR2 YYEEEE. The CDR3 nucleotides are TGTGCCAGCAGCTTAGGGACCGCACCCTCTGGGGCCAACGTCCTGACTTTC. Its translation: CASSLGTAPSGANVLTF.

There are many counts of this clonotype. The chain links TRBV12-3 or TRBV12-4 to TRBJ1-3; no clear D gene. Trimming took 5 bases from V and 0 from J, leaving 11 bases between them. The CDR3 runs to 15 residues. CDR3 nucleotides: TGTGCCAGCAGTCCGTCCGGAGACTCTGGAAACACCATATATTTT. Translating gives CASSPSGDSGNTIYF.

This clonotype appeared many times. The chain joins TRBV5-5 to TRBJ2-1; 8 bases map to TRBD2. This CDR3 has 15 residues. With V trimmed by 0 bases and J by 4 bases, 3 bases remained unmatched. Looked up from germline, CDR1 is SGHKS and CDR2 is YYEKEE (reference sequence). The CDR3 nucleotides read TGTGCCAGCAGCTTGGTAGCGGGACTTTACAATGAGCAGTTCTTC. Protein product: CASSLVAGLYNEQFF. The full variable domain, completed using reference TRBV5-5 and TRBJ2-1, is DAGVTQSPTHLIKTRGQQVTLRCSPISGHKSVSWYQQVLGQGPQFIFQYYEKEERGRGNFPDRFSARQFPNYSSELNVNALLLGDSALYLCASSLVAGLYNEQFFGPGTRLTVL.

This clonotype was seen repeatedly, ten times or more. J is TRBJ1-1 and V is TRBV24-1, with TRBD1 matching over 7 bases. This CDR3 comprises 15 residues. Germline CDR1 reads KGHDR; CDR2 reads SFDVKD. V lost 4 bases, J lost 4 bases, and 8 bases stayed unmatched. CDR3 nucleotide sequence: TGTGCCACCAGTGACCCCAGGGGGGGGGGCACTGAAGCTTTCTTT. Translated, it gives CATSDPRGGGTEAFF.

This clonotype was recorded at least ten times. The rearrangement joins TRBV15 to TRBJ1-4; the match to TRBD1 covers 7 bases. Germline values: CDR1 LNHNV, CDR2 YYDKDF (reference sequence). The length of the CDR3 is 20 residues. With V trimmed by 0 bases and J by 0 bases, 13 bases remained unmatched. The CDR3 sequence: CATSRDFETGWGATNEKLFF. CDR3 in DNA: TGTGCCACCAGCAGAGATTTTGAGACAGGGTGGGGAGCAACTAATGAAAAACTGTTTTTT.

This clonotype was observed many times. The CDR3 reads CSAPETAGIVSYEQYF. The DNA for the CDR3 is TGCAGTGCTCCCGAGACCGCGGGGATAGTCTCCTACGAGCAGTACTTC. The chain uses TRBV20-1 and TRBJ2-7, with D tentatively TRBD2 (6 bases). This CDR3 region has 16 residues. Per the germline V gene, CDR1 is DFQATT and CDR2 is SNEGSKA (reference sequence). The V gene lost 5 bases and the J gene lost 0 bases, with 20 bases spanning the gap.

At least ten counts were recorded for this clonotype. CDR3 amino acids: CASSPQGGDQPQHF. In DNA, the CDR3 is TGTGCCAGCAGTCCACAGGGGGGGGATCAGCCCCAGCATTTT. The chain carries TRBV27 and TRBJ1-5, with 8 bases aligning to TRBD1. The CDR3 is 14 amino acids. CDR1 is MNHEY, CDR2 SMNVEV, per germline (reference sequence). The J segment lost 5 bases and the V segment lost 5 bases, leaving 5 bases of the junction unmatched.